This TCR beta chain was recorded in a study of T cells in Graves' hyperthyroidism and ophthalmopathy. At the level of the study: Pretreatment peripheral blood was obtained at initial diagnosis.

On this clonotype: The antigen is unknown.

The study left out patients who had uncontrolled infection, other autoimmune disease, pregnancy or lactation. Whole-study findings and limits: Most expanded thyroid clonotypes above 0.001 also appeared in blood. With a median lead of about 6.9 months before onset, the model predicted ophthalmopathy.

The TCR beta CDR3 regions underwent amplification using RNA transcripts as the source. The TCR CDR3 first-round RT-PCR relied on the HTBI primer set. TCRdb re-derived calls from the multiplex PCR reads in MiXCR, one entry per CDR3 protein. The repertoire consists of roughly 500,000 distinct CDR3 sequences, with 16% occurring once and the leading ten covering 25% to 30%. The CDR3 is 15 amino acids. In germline, CDR1 is MDHEN, CDR2 SYDVKM. V dropped 6 bases and J dropped 2 bases, with 17 bases sitting between them. This chain connects TRBV28 to TRBJ2-7; possibly TRBD2 for D (6 bases). Sequenced: blood. The clonotype comes from a woman aged 25 to 45 with Graves' ophthalmopathy. Here the CDR3 DNA reads TGTGCCAGCAGGGAGGTCGTGGGGGGAACCTACGAGCAGTACTTC. This translates into CASREVVGGTYEQYF.